The 27 T cell receptor beta chains listed next were all sequenced from one sample in a study of blood T cell repertoires in COVID-19 (dated by TCRdb to 2020 to 2022). Receptors were amplified or captured by the immunoSEQ multiplex PCR assay. Held by TCRdb, this immuneACCESS table contains in-frame sequences only and omits some clones. Under half of the omission traces to an unresolved V gene where checked; the cause of the rest is unknown. This sample holds fewer than 60,000 clones; roughly 74% were observed only once. 25% of the sample is in the top ten clones. Sequencing input: peripheral blood. These TCRs come from a human donor in a cohort sampled during active COVID-19.

This clone has only one observation. The same CDR3 is also encoded by other DNA sequences in this sample. V is TRBV5-1 and J is TRBJ2-2; TRBD2 matches 7 bases. CDR1 is SGHRS and CDR2 is YFSETQ in the germline V gene. The length of the CDR3 is 14 residues. The V and J ends lost 1 base and 4 bases, in that order; junction bases with no gene match: 1. CDR3 coding DNA: TGCGCCAGCAGCTTGCCGGGGGGCACCGGGGAGCTGTTTTTT. Protein product: CASSLPGGTGELFF.

The rearrangement links TRBV11-2 to TRBJ2-1, with 9 bases fitting TRBD2. Trimming removed 1 base from V and 2 bases from J; junction bases left unmatched: 0. The CDR3 has 15 residues. In germline, CDR1 is SGHAT, CDR2 FQNNGV. The CDR3 nucleotides are TGTGCCAGCAGCTTAGTAGCGGGAGCCTACAATGAGCAGTTCTTC. Its protein product is CASSLVAGAYNEQFF.

The chain carries TRBV19 and TRBJ2-1; 8 nucleotides align to TRBD2. Unmatched junction bases numbered 9, after V lost 4 bases and J lost 7 bases. Germline V gene lookup returns CDR1 LNHDA and CDR2 SQIVND (reference sequence). The length of the CDR3 is 15 residues. The CDR3 here is CASSRPAGVTNEQFF. In nucleotides, the CDR3 is TGTGCCAGTAGTAGGCCAGCGGGAGTTACGAATGAGCAGTTCTTC.

The chain recombines TRBV19 with TRBJ2-1; D might be TRBD2 (7 bases). This CDR3 region has 17 residues. Germline V gene data show CDR1 as LNHDA and CDR2 as SQIVND (reference sequence). Trimming took 1 base from V and 5 from J, leaving 18 bases between them. In DNA, the CDR3 is TGTGCCAGTAGTATAGTAGGGGGAGGGCTAGGGGACAATGAGCAGTTCTTC. Its protein product is CASSIVGGGLGDNEQFF.

The chain couples TRBV4-1 to TRBJ2-7; 9 bases align to TRBD2. This CDR3 comprises 14 residues. V lost 4 bases and J lost 7; bases outside the gene matches: 8. Germline V gene lookup returns CDR1 MGHRA and CDR2 YSYEKL. The DNA of the CDR3 is TGCGCCAGCAGCCTCGGACTAGCGACGGGGGAGCAGTACTTC. Translated, it gives CASSLGLATGEQYF.

The gene calls are TRBV2 and TRBJ2-7, with 10 bases matching TRBD1. In germline, CDR1 is SNHLY, CDR2 FYNNEI. This CDR3 contains 13 residues. The trim removed 9 bases at V and 4 bases at J, leaving 6 bases unmatched. DNA of the CDR3: TGTGCCAGTACGACAGGGGGCGGATACGAGCAGTACTTC. It specifies CASTTGGGYEQYF.

J is TRBJ2-7 and V is TRBV2; D call uncertain. The ends were cut back, 2 bases at V and 5 bases at J, with 10 bases in the middle. Germline V gene sequence: CDR1 SNHLY, CDR2 FYNNEI. CDR3 length: 13 residues. CDR3 region: CASSENPLDEQYF. The DNA for the CDR3 is TGTGCCAGCAGTGAAAACCCCTTAGACGAGCAGTACTTC.

The chain uses TRBV7-6 and TRBJ2-5, with a possible D match to TRBD2 (6 bases). The CDR3 length is 15 residues. The ends were cut back, 1 base at V and 1 base at J, with 10 bases in the middle. CDR1 is SGHVS, CDR2 FNYEAQ, per germline. CDR3 bases: TGTGCCAGCAGCTTAGAGCCTAGCGTCCAAGAGACCCAGTACTTC. Translated: CASSLEPSVQETQYF.

V is TRBV5-1 and J is TRBJ2-5; possibly TRBD2 for D (5 bases). V lost 0 bases to trimming and J lost 1 base, with 16 bases between them. There are 17 residues in the CDR3. CDR1 is SGHRS and CDR2 is YFSETQ in the germline V gene. CDR3: CASSLAGRGVGQETQYF. In nucleotides, the CDR3 is TGCGCCAGCAGCTTGGCCGGTCGGGGTGTAGGCCAAGAGACCCAGTACTTC.

The chain has TRBV20-1 and TRBJ2-7; D possibly corresponds to TRBD2 (5 bases). Germline V CDR1 and CDR2: DFQATT, SNEGSKA (reference sequence). The CDR3 consists of 13 residues. V shed 3 bases and J shed 3 bases, with 12 bases lying between them. As DNA, the CDR3 is TGCAGTGCTAGTGGGCAGAGGGACTACGAGCAGTACTTC. It translates to CSASGQRDYEQYF.

The chain carries TRBV19 and TRBJ2-5; the match to TRBD1 covers 10 bases. The length of the CDR3 is 15 residues. Germline-derived CDR1 and CDR2 are LNHDA and SQIVND (reference sequence). Germline trimming cut 7 bases from V and 6 bases from J; bases unmatched to any gene: 11. Written as DNA, the CDR3 is TGTGCCAGTACACCAAGACAGGGGGCGCGTAAGACCCAGTACTTC. Its translation is CASTPRQGARKTQYF.

The chain employs TRBV5-1 and TRBJ1-2, with D possibly being TRBD1 (6 bases). V lost 4 bases and J lost 4, with 11 bases in between. Germline values: CDR1 SGHRS, CDR2 YFSETQ. This CDR3 comprises 13 residues. CDR3 nucleotides: TGCGCCAGCAGCCTCGGACAGCTCTATGGCTACACCTTC. Its translation: CASSLGQLYGYTF.

This clone appeared once. The V gene is TRBV11-2, the J gene TRBJ2-1, with TRBD2 matching over 8 bases. V shed 0 bases and J 9 bases; nucleotides not matched to a gene: 7. CDR3 length: 15 residues. Germline V gives CDR1 SGHAT, CDR2 FQNNGV. Here the CDR3 reads CASSLEVSGVAEQFF. Written as DNA, the CDR3 is TGTGCCAGCAGCTTAGAGGTTAGCGGGGTGGCTGAGCAGTTCTTC.

J is TRBJ2-1 and V is TRBV3-1 (or the pseudogene TRBV3-2); possible D gene TRBD1, 5 bases. This CDR3 region has 14 residues. Trimming cost V 2 bases and J 6 bases, with 11 bases left between them. The germline V gene encodes CDR1 LGHDT and CDR2 YNNKEL (reference sequence). CDR3 DNA sequence: TGTGCCAGCAGCCAATTTACAGGTCGCAATGAGCAGTTCTTC. Its protein is CASSQFTGRNEQFF.

This chain links TRBV9 with TRBJ1-6; D may be TRBD1 (5 bases). V shed 4 bases and J shed 6 bases, with 14 bases lying between them. Germline assignment: CDR1 SGDLS and CDR2 YYNGEE. The CDR3 covers 15 residues. The chain's CDR3 is CASSPQGVVNSPLHF. CDR3 sequence (DNA): TGTGCCAGCAGCCCCCAAGGGGTAGTTAATTCACCCCTCCACTTT. The variable domain in full, completed from reference TRBV9 and TRBJ1-6, reads DSGVTQTPKHLITATGQRVTLRCSPRSGDLSVYWYQQSLDQGLQFLIQYYNGEERAKGNILERFSAQQFPDLHSELNLSSLELGDSALYFCASSPQGVVNSPLHFGNGTRLTVT.

The J gene is TRBJ1-2, the V gene TRBV5-4, with a tentative D call TRBD1 (6 bases). The CDR3 has 13 residues. The germline V and J ends were trimmed by 3 bases and 2 bases, with 8 bases remaining between them. The germline V gene has CDR1 SGHNT and CDR2 YYREEE (reference sequence). The CDR3 coding sequence is TGTGCCAGCAGCTCCCAGGGGAACTATGGCTACACCTTC. Translated: CASSSQGNYGYTF.

The chain carries TRBV4-2 and TRBJ2-1; 8 bases line up with TRBD2. CDR3 length: 17 residues. Germline assignment: CDR1 LGHNA and CDR2 YNFKEQ. Trimming took 3 bases from V and 4 from J; bases not matched to a gene: 11. The CDR3 sequence: CASSQWKGAGAYNEQFF. CDR3 coding DNA: TGTGCCAGCAGCCAGTGGAAAGGAGCGGGGGCTTACAATGAGCAGTTCTTC.

The sample holds a few counts of this clone. The V gene is TRBV12-3 or TRBV12-4, the J gene TRBJ1-1; TRBD1 aligns across 8 bases. The CDR3 extends over 12 amino acids. The ends lost 6 bases at V and 7 bases at J; junction bases unmatched: 4. The CDR3 reads CASSPGQGEAFF. The CDR3 region has the DNA TGTGCCAGCAGCCCCGGACAGGGTGAAGCTTTCTTT.

By share, this clone counts as medium-sized (0.01 to 0.1%). The CDR3 DNA sequence: TGTGCCAGCAGTGACCCAGACAGGGGCTCGGCGGACTACACCTTC. It is translated as CASSDPDRGSADYTF. The chain recombines TRBV6-4 with TRBJ1-2; TRBD1 aligns across 8 bases. The J segment lost 10 bases and the V segment lost 2 bases, leaving 12 bases of the junction unmatched. The CDR3 has 15 amino acids. Germline lookup yields CDR1 MRHNA and CDR2 SNTAGT.

V gene TRBV27 combines with J gene TRBJ1-5; the D is unclear. This CDR3 is built from 13 residues. V lost 5 bases and J 5 bases, leaving 10 bases between the germline ends. The germline gives CDR1 MNHEY, CDR2 SMNVEV (reference sequence). DNA of the CDR3: TGTGCCAGCAGTCCGAGGGTTTATCAGCCCCAGCATTTT. This encodes CASSPRVYQPQHF.

This clone appeared a single time. This sequence joins TRBV2 and TRBJ2-2, with D possibly TRBD1 on 6 matching bases. Between the trimmed V and J ends, which lost 8 bases and 1 base, there was a span of 11 bases. This CDR3 comprises 14 residues. Per germline, CDR1 SNHLY and CDR2 FYNNEI. CDR3 residues: CASGGPMNTGELFF. DNA of the CDR3: TGTGCCAGCGGGGGCCCTATGAACACCGGGGAGCTGTTTTTT.

The chain uses TRBV28 and TRBJ2-1; 7 bases match TRBD2. J gave up 8 bases and V 3 bases, and 10 bases lay outside the gene matches. The germline V gene has CDR1 MDHEN and CDR2 SYDVKM. This CDR3 is 15 amino acids long. This chain's CDR3 is CASSFGGRIRDEQFF. The CDR3 DNA reads TGTGCCAGCAGTTTCGGCGGGAGAATCAGAGATGAGCAGTTCTTC.

The chain couples TRBV9 to TRBJ2-1; 11 nucleotides agree with TRBD2. The CDR3 consists of 15 residues. The V gene's germline CDR1 is SGDLS and CDR2 YYNGEE. Germline trimming cut 1 base from V and 4 bases from J; bases unmatched to any gene: 1. DNA for the CDR3: TGTGCCAGCAGCGTACTAGCGGGGGGATACAATGAGCAGTTCTTC. It codes for CASSVLAGGYNEQFF.

This chain joins TRBV5-1 and TRBJ2-1; 7 bases match TRBD1. Trimming removed 5 bases from V and 4 bases from J; junction bases left unmatched: 6. Germline CDR1 SGHRS, CDR2 YFSETQ. CDR3 length: 14 residues. As DNA, the CDR3 is TGCGCCAGCAGTCAGGGGGAAATATACAATGAGCAGTTCTTC. Amino acid sequence: CASSQGEIYNEQFF.

In DNA, the CDR3 is TGTGCCAGCAGTTCCCGGGACAGGGTGGATGAGCAGTTCTTC. This sequence encodes CASSSRDRVDEQFF. The V call is TRBV6-2 or TRBV6-3, the J call TRBJ2-1, with 9 bases matching TRBD1. This CDR3 has 14 amino acids. Trimming took 4 bases from V and 8 from J; bases not matched to a gene: 6. The germline V gene has CDR1 MNHEY and CDR2 SVGEGT.

This clone occurred once. The rearrangement joins TRBV9 to TRBJ2-1; 9 bases fit TRBD2. Trimming cost V 0 bases and J 6 bases; bases outside gene matches: 13. The germline CDR1 and CDR2 sequences are SGDLS and YYNGEE. This CDR3 comprises 18 residues. CDR3 sequence reads: CASSVEVVAGGSGNEQFF. In DNA form, the CDR3 reads TGTGCCAGCAGCGTAGAAGTTGTCGCGGGAGGGTCAGGCAATGAGCAGTTCTTC.

The rearrangement links TRBV2 to TRBJ2-7, with 7 bases lining up with TRBD1. V dropped 4 bases and J dropped 3; count of bases not matched to a gene: 9. CDR1 SNHLY and CDR2 FYNNEI come from the germline V gene. The CDR3 is 15 amino acids. CDR3 sequence (DNA): TGTGCCAGCAGTGCGTCACGGGACAGCAACTACGAGCAGTACTTC. Its translation: CASSASRDSNYEQYF.